This T cell receptor beta chain was identified in a study of T cell repertoires in cytomegalovirus infection. Overall study context: Researchers turned to recently identified HLA-C-restricted CMV epitopes as well as well-studied HLA-B-restricted ones. A matching HLA type, together with CMV infection, was signaled by public TCR beta signatures.

In its sample, this clonotype was seen a few times. Its antigen is still unknown. Study-wide findings and caveats: The study identified carriers of CMV plus the relevant HLA from cumulative public TCR beta family frequency. CMV-specific TCR beta clonotypes restricted by HLA-C dominated the ex vivo response.

TCRdb re-analysed the reads in MiXCR, keeping a single row per CDR3 protein. The table shows approximately 1,000,000 distinct CDR3 sequences, with around 30% occurring only once. The CDR3 covers 18 residues. The germline V gene encodes CDR1 LGHDT and CDR2 YNNKEL (reference sequence). V shed 0 bases and J 5 bases; nucleotides not matched to a gene: 15. The V gene is TRBV3-1, the J gene TRBJ2-5; 7 bases agree with TRBD1. The material was cultured CD8+ T cells from PBMCs, obtained from culture after CMV antigen stimulation. The sequence derives from a human donor in good health (CMV status not recorded). Some clones in this sample may be carry-over from other donors' samples. CDR3 region: CASSQDFDPGQRRETQYF. The CDR3 DNA reads as TGTGCCAGCAGCCAAGATTTTGATCCGGGACAGAGAAGGGAGACCCAGTACTTC.